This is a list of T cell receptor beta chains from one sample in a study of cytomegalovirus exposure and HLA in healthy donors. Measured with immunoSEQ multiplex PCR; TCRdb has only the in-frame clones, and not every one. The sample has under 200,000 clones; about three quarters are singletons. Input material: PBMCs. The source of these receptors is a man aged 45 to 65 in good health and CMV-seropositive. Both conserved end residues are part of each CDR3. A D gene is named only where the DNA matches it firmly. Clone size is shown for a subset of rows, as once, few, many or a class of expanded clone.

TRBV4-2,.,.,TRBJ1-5,TGTGCCAGCAGCCAAGTAGCGGGAAGGAATCAGCCCCAGCATTTT,CASSQVAGRNQPQHF
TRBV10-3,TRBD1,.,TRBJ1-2,TGTGCCATCAGTGAACCGGGACAGAACTATGGCTACACCTTC,CAISEPGQNYGYTF
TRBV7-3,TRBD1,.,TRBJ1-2,TGTGCCAGCAGCTCGACAGGGGTTGCTGGCTACACCTTC,CASSSTGVAGYTF
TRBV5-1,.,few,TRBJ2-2,TGCGCCAGCAGCACGGGACATCAGAACACCGGGGAGCTGTTTTTT,CASSTGHQNTGELFF
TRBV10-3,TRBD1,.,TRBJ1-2,TGTGCCATCAGCCACGGAGGGGGCAGCTATGGCTACACCTTC,CAISHGGGSYGYTF
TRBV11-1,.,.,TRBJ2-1,TGTGCCAGCAGCCGAGGATCCCATGAGCAGTTCTTC,CASSRGSHEQFF
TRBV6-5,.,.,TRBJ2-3,TGTGCCAGCAGGGCCCGGGACAAAGGCACAGATACGCAGTATTTT,CASRARDKGTDTQYF
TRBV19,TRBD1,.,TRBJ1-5,TGTGCCGGGGTGGACAGGGTCGGTCAGCCCCAGCATTTT,CAGVDRVGQPQHF
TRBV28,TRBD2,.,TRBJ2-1,TGTGCCAGCAGTCCGAACCCCCTTGCGGGGGGTTCCAATGAGCAGTTCTTC,CASSPNPLAGGSNEQFF
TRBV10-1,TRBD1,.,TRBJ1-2,TGCGCCAGCAGTGCCGATGTTGGGACAGCTAACTATGGCTACACCTTC,CASSADVGTANYGYTF
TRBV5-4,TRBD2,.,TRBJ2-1,TGTGCCAGCAGCTTGGCCGGGGGGGCGAACAATGAGCAGTTCTTC,CASSLAGGANNEQFF
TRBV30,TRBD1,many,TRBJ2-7,TGTGCCTGGGGGACAGGGTACGAGCAGTACTTC,CAWGTGYEQYF
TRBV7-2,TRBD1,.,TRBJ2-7,TGTGCCAGCAGCTTAGCAAGGGGGCTGACCTCCTACGAGCAGTACTTC,CASSLARGLTSYEQYF
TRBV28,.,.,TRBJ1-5,TGTGCCAGCAGGCCGGTGCCTAGCAATCAGCCCCAGCATTTT,CASRPVPSNQPQHF
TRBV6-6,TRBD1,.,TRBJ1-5,TGTGCCAGCAGACAACTTAACAGGGGAAGCAATCAGCCCCAGCATTTT,CASRQLNRGSNQPQHF
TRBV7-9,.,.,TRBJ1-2,TGTGCCAGCAGCTTAGAGGGGAACGACTATGGCTACACCTTC,CASSLEGNDYGYTF
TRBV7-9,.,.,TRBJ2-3,TGTGCCAGCGGTACAGCCACAGATACGCAGTATTTT,CASGTATDTQYF
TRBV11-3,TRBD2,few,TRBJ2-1,TGTGCCAGCAGCTCAGTCGGGACTAGCAATGAGCAGTTCTTC,CASSSVGTSNEQFF
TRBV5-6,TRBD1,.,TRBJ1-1,TGTGCCAGCAGAACCGACAGGGTGAACACTGAAGCTTTCTTT,CASRTDRVNTEAFF
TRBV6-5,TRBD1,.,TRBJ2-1,TGTGCCAGCACCCTATTGACAGGGGGGAATGAGCAGTTCTTC,CASTLLTGGNEQFF
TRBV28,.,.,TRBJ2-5,TGTGCCAGCAGTTTTCCAACTCAGACAGCCCCGGAGACCCAGTACTTC,CASSFPTQTAPETQYF
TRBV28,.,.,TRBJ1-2,TGTGCCAGCAGTTTAGCGGGGGAGTACACCTTC,CASSLAGEYTF
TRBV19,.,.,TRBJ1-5,TGTGCCAGTAGTATGTATTTAGGGAGTCGGCCCCAGCATTTT,CASSMYLGSRPQHF
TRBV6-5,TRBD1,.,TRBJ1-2,TGTGCCAGCAGACGAACGACAGGGATCTATGGCTACACCTTC,CASRRTTGIYGYTF
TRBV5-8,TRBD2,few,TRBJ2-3,TGTGCCAGCAGCTTCTTAGCGGGGGGCCTTAGCACAGATACGCAGTATTTT,CASSFLAGGLSTDTQYF
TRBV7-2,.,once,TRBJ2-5,TGTGCCAGCAGCTTCGGTAGGGGGGGACAAGAGACCCAGTACTTC,CASSFGRGGQETQYF
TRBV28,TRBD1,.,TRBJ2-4,TGTGCCAGCAGAAGACAGGGATCCAAAAACATTCAGTACTTC,CASRRQGSKNIQYF
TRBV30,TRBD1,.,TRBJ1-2,TGTGCCTGGGCAGACAGGGTCTATCTCTACACCTTC,CAWADRVYLYTF
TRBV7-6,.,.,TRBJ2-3,TGTGCCAGCAGCCAGATTAAAGGGGGTACGCAGTATTTT,CASSQIKGGTQYF
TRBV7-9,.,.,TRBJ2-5,TGTGCCAGCAGCTTTTCAGGGGTAGAGACCCAGTACTTC,CASSFSGVETQYF
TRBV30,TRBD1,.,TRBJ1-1,TGTGCCTGGGGGGGACAGGGGGAACCTTTCTTT,CAWGGQGEPFF
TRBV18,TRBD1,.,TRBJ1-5,TGTGCCAGCTCACCATTCAGTACAGGGGGTGAGCCCCAGCATTTT,CASSPFSTGGEPQHF
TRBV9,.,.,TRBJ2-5,TGTGCCAGCAGCGTAGGGGGGGGGCGGGTTGAGACCCAGTACTTC,CASSVGGGRVETQYF
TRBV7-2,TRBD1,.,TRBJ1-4,TGTGCCAGCAGCGCAGCCAACAGGGGGCGGGTTTATGAAAAACTGTTTTTT,CASSAANRGRVYEKLFF
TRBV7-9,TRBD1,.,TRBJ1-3,TGTGCCAGCAGCCGACAGGGTGCCGCTGGAAACACCATATATTTT,CASSRQGAAGNTIYF
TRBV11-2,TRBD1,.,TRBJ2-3,TGTGCCAGCAGGGGACGGGACAGGGGTACAGATACGCAGTATTTT,CASRGRDRGTDTQYF
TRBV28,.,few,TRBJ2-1,TGTGCCAGCAGTTTAGGGCAGCCTTACAATGAGCAGTTCTTC,CASSLGQPYNEQFF
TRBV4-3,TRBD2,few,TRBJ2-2,TGCGCCAGCAGCCAAGAAGTACCGGGACTAGCGGGGGGTGCCGGGGAGCTGTTTTTT,CASSQEVPGLAGGAGELFF
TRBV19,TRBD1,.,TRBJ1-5,TGTGCCAGTATGCGTGACAGGGACAATCAGCCCCAGCATTTT,CASMRDRDNQPQHF
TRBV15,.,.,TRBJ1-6,TGTGCCACCAGCAGCGACATGCACGGTTCACCCCTCCACTTT,CATSSDMHGSPLHF
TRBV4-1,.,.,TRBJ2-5,TGCGCCAGCAGCCAAGTGGGGGCAGAGACCCAGTACTTC,CASSQVGAETQYF
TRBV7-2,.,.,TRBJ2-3,TGTGCCAGCAGCTTGGACTCCTCCACAGATACGCAGTATTTT,CASSLDSSTDTQYF
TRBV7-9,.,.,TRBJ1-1,TGTGCCAGCAGCTCAAGGACAGTGAACACTGAAGCTTTCTTT,CASSSRTVNTEAFF
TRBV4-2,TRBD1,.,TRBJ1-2,TGTGCCAGCAGCCAAGATAGGACAGGAGCCATCTATGGCTACACCTTC,CASSQDRTGAIYGYTF
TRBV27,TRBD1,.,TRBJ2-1,TGTGCCAGCAAGAGACAGGGGAGCGGGTCCTACAATGAGCAGTTCTTC,CASKRQGSGSYNEQFF
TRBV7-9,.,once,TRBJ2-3,TGTGCCAGCAGCCCCAATCCGGGGAGAAGCACAGATACGCAGTATTTT,CASSPNPGRSTDTQYF
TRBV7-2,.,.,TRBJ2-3,TGTGCCAGCAGCCGTAGCGGAGCCTGGGATACGCAGTATTTT,CASSRSGAWDTQYF
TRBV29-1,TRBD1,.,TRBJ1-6,TGCAGCGCCTGCCGGGACAGAAATTCACCCCTCCACTTT,CSACRDRNSPLHF
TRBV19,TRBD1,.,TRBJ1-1,TGTGCCAGTAGTATGGACAGGGGAGCAACTGAAGCTTTCTTT,CASSMDRGATEAFF
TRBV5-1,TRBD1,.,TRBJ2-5,TGCGCCAGCAGCCCTCGGACAGGGAATGGGGAGACCCAGTACTTC,CASSPRTGNGETQYF
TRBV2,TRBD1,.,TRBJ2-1,TGTGCCAGCAGAACCGACAGGGGCGAATACAATGAGCAGTTCTTC,CASRTDRGEYNEQFF